The 20 T cell receptor beta chains below were found in one sample sequenced in a study of Graves' ophthalmopathy and Graves' hyperthyroidism. Amplification from RNA transcripts yielded the TCR beta CDR3 regions. First-round RT-PCR employed HTBI primers, with a second-round multiplex PCR after it. TCRdb reprocessed the multiplex PCR reads via MiXCR and lists one record per CDR3 protein. The sample consists of approximately 460,000 distinct CDR3 sequences, about 15% of them appearing once. Sample: blood. The receptors shown here come from a woman aged 25 to 45 with Graves' ophthalmopathy.

This chain joins TRBV5-1 and TRBJ2-3; TRBD1 aligns across 8 bases. V shed 6 bases and J 6 bases; nucleotides not matched to a gene: 9. CDR3 length: 14 amino acids. In germline, CDR1 is SGHRS, CDR2 YFSETQ. Here the CDR3 DNA reads TGCGCCAGCATCTTCCAGGGGGCAGGGGATACGCAGTATTTT. Translation: CASIFQGAGDTQYF. Based on the CDR3 plus reference TRBV5-1 and TRBJ2-3, the full variable domain is KAGVTQTPRYLIKTRGQQVTLSCSPISGHRSVSWYQQTPGQGLQFLFEYFSETQRNKGNFPGRFSGRQFSNSRSEMNVSTLELGDSALYLCASIFQGAGDTQYFGPGTRLTVL.

The chain combines TRBV4-1 with TRBJ2-7; maybe TRBD2 (7 bases). V was cut by 4 bases and J by 3 bases, with 22 bases left in between. The CDR3 is made up of 17 amino acids. CDR1 and CDR2 from the germline V gene are MGHRA and YSYEKL. The CDR3: CASSRTRGGASSYEQYF. The CDR3 DNA sequence: TGCGCCAGCAGCCGCACAAGGGGGGGGGCCTCCAGCTACGAGCAGTACTTC.

The chain links TRBV5-4 to TRBJ2-2, with a possible D match to TRBD2 (6 bases). In germline, CDR1 is SGHNT, CDR2 YYREEE (reference sequence). CDR3 size: 15 residues. V was cut by 0 bases and J by 5 bases, with 11 bases left in between. The CDR3 reads CASSLVPGRTGELFF. The DNA of the CDR3 is TGTGCCAGCAGCTTGGTCCCAGGGAGGACCGGGGAGCTGTTTTTT.

This clonotype was seen ten or more times. The gene calls are TRBV7-6 and TRBJ1-5, with a weak D call TRBD1 (5 bases). Deletions cut 2 bases from V and 2 bases from J, with 13 bases between. The length of the CDR3 is 16 residues. The germline CDR1 and CDR2 sequences are SGHVS and FNYEAQ. The CDR3 here is CASSLLEGRGNQPQHF. For the CDR3, the DNA is TGTGCCAGCAGCTTACTTGAGGGACGAGGCAATCAGCCCCAGCATTTT.

The genes are TRBV6-5 and TRBJ2-7; D unresolved. The CDR3 covers 13 residues. Germline-derived CDR1 and CDR2 are MNHEY and SVGAGI. Between the trimmed V and J ends, which lost 4 bases and 4 bases, there was a span of 11 bases. The CDR3 sequence is CASSSSARYEQYF. In nucleotides, the CDR3 is TGTGCCAGCAGTTCCTCGGCGAGATACGAGCAGTACTTC.

This clonotype occurred many times. The chain carries TRBV10-3 and TRBJ1-1; no definite D call. Per germline, CDR1 ENHRY and CDR2 SYGVKD. CDR3 length equals 15 residues. The V and J ends lost 0 bases and 1 base respectively, with 9 bases between them. The CDR3 here is CAISESGRTNTEAFF. The CDR3 DNA reads as TGTGCCATCAGTGAGTCAGGCAGAACGAACACTGAAGCTTTCTTT.

This clonotype was found many times. The chain couples TRBV2 to TRBJ2-7; 13 nucleotides line up with TRBD2. This CDR3 has 15 amino acids. V lost 6 bases to trimming and J lost 5 bases; unmatched junction nucleotides: 7. Per the germline V gene, CDR1 is SNHLY and CDR2 is FYNNEI. The CDR3 loop reads CASSGGLAGNNEQYF. CDR3 sequence (DNA): TGTGCCAGCAGCGGGGGACTAGCGGGAAATAACGAGCAGTACTTC.

The sample holds many counts of this clonotype. V and J are TRBV12-3 or TRBV12-4 and TRBJ1-5; tentative D call: TRBD1 (6 bases). Trimming took off 6 bases at V and 0 bases at J, with 18 bases between the two ends. The CDR3 is 17 residues long. In nucleotides, the CDR3 is TGTGCCAGCAGGGCTACAGGGAGCAGGCGTAGCAATCAGCCCCAGCATTTT. Protein sequence: CASRATGSRRSNQPQHF.

In its sample, this clonotype was seen many times. The rearrangement links TRBV30 to TRBJ1-6; 7 bases are shared with TRBD1. The trim removed 3 bases at V and 4 bases at J, leaving 0 bases unmatched. The germline V gene encodes CDR1 GTSNPN and CDR2 SVGIG (reference sequence). The CDR3 covers 13 residues. The CDR3 protein is CAWRGQYNSPLHF. The CDR3 DNA sequence: TGTGCCTGGAGGGGACAGTATAATTCACCCCTCCACTTT.

This clonotype was counted many times. The rearrangement links TRBV27 to TRBJ2-5; D unresolved. The CDR3 is made up of 12 amino acids. Trimming shortened V by 5 bases and J by 9 bases, and 13 bases separated the two germline ends. CDR1 MNHEY and CDR2 SMNVEV come from the germline V gene (reference sequence). CDR3 loop: CASSPGRWAQYF. CDR3 nucleotides: TGTGCCAGCAGTCCAGGACGTTGGGCCCAGTACTTC.

Ten or more counts support this clonotype. V is TRBV13 and J is TRBJ1-2; 9 bases match TRBD1. The length of the CDR3 is 14 residues. Trimming took 0 bases from V and 5 from J; bases not matched to a gene: 1. CDR1 PRHDT and CDR2 FYEKMQ come from the germline V gene (reference sequence). Written as DNA, the CDR3 is TGTGCCAGCAGCTTAGGACAGGGGGCGTATGGCTACACCTTC. This translates into CASSLGQGAYGYTF.

On this clonotype itself: A much more abundant neighbour one base away suggests this may be a read error. The chain combines TRBV30 with TRBJ1-1; 7 bases line up with TRBD1. CDR1 GTSNPN and CDR2 SVGIG come from the germline V gene (reference sequence). Unmatched junction bases numbered 1, after V lost 5 bases and J lost 1 base. This CDR3 region has 12 residues. CDR3 in DNA: TGTGCCTGGGACAGGGAGAACACTGAAGCTTTCTTT. Protein product: CAWDRENTEAFF.

In regard to this clonotype: Possible read error: a much larger clone is one base away. The V call is TRBV30, the J call TRBJ1-5; a possible D gene is TRBD1 (6 bases). Per germline, CDR1 GTSNPN and CDR2 SVGIG (reference sequence). The CDR3 runs 15 residues. This chain's CDR3 is CVWSVSQGFNQPQHF. The CDR3 coding sequence is TGTGTCTGGAGTGTAAGCCAGGGGTTTAATCAGCCCCAGCATTTT.

The table lists this clonotype with many counts. The chain couples TRBV15 to TRBJ2-2, with 7 bases fitting TRBD2. The CDR3 sequence is 16 residues long. Trimming at V came to 0 bases and at J to 6 bases, leaving 7 bases not matched to a gene. Germline V CDR1 and CDR2: LNHNV, YYDKDF (reference sequence). The CDR3: CATSREAGAVSGELFF. DNA for the CDR3: TGTGCCACCAGCAGAGAGGCGGGAGCGGTGTCCGGGGAGCTGTTTTTT.

The table lists this clonotype with many counts. The chain couples TRBV6-1 to TRBJ2-5; the D is unclear. This CDR3 is built from 13 residues. From germline, CDR1 is MNHNS and CDR2 SASEGT. Trimming took 4 bases from V and 2 from J, leaving 8 bases between them. CDR3 residues: CASSVVGQETQYF. CDR3 bases: TGTGCCAGCAGTGTAGTAGGGCAAGAGACCCAGTACTTC.

On this clonotype: A junction end diverges from the germline sequence, so it may reflect a read error. The V gene is TRBV5-1, the J gene TRBJ1-1, with D perhaps matching TRBD1 (6 bases). Germline V lookup: CDR1 SGHRS, CDR2 YFSETQ. CDR3 length: 13 amino acids. The CDR3 sequence is CACSLPQGSEAFF. CDR3 DNA: TGCGCCTGCAGCTTACCACAGGGATCTGAAGCTTTCTTT.

This clonotype was counted ten times or more. V usage is TRBV25-1 and J usage is TRBJ2-7, with unresolved D. CDR3 length equals 16 residues. The germline CDR1 and CDR2 sequences are MGHDK and SYGVNS. V was clipped by 4 bases and J by 1 base, with 17 bases between them. In nucleotides, the CDR3 is TGTGCCAGCAGTGCCTCTCCGGGCCTCCATTCCTACGAGCAGTACTTC. It specifies CASSASPGLHSYEQYF.

This clonotype was recorded many times. The chain links TRBV6-2 or TRBV6-3 to TRBJ2-6, with 7 nucleotides matching TRBD2. Per germline, CDR1 MNHEY and CDR2 SVGEGT. CDR3 length: 15 amino acids. J gave up 0 bases and V 6 bases, and 2 bases lay outside the gene matches. In DNA, the CDR3 is TGTGCCAGCAGCCGCGGGGGCTCTGGGGCCAACGTCCTGACTTTC. This codes for CASSRGGSGANVLTF.

This clonotype was recorded a few times. This chain uses TRBV30 with TRBJ2-7; TRBD1 is a possible D gene (6 bases). The CDR3 has 14 residues. Trimming stripped 4 bases from V and 2 bases from J, with 15 bases between. Germline V lookup: CDR1 GTSNPN, CDR2 SVGIG (reference sequence). The CDR3 nucleotides read TGTGCCTGGATCGACAGGCGCCTCCCCTACGAGCAGTACTTC. This encodes CAWIDRRLPYEQYF.

This clonotype was counted at least ten times. V is TRBV5-1 and J is TRBJ1-1; TRBD1 is a possible D gene (6 bases). V gave up 5 bases and J gave up 9 bases, with 17 bases separating them. Germline CDR1 reads SGHRS; CDR2 reads YFSETQ. This CDR3 spans 13 amino acids. Here the CDR3 DNA reads TGCGCCAGCAGGGACGCTATCGGACAGCAAGCTTTCTTT. This codes for CASRDAIGQQAFF.